Below, one TCR beta chain is given with its context. What it binds is not known. The sample belongs to a study of cytomegalovirus exposure and HLA in healthy donors. Study-wide context: There were 350 to 400 genotyped donors. Of these, 75% to 85% fell in the genetic ancestry cluster associated with self-reported Caucasian donors.

The PCR used 60 Vbeta and 13 Jbeta primers. This table comes from immunoSEQ multiplex PCR, and its TCRdb copy is limited to in-frame clones, with some not included. The sample records some 97,000 clones, 79% being singletons. The CDR3 contains 16 residues. Germline-derived CDR1 and CDR2 are LNHDA and SQIVND (reference sequence). With V trimmed by 1 base and J by 8 bases, 9 bases remained unmatched. Broader study findings: Later, TCR association rates were found to vary by HLA locus, highest for DRB1 and lowest for HLA-C. There were some V segments, including TRBV6-2 and TRBV6-3, excluded as indistinguishable.

The V gene is TRBV19, the J gene TRBJ2-1; TRBD2 matches at 9 bases. This clonotype originated in a female donor in good health and CMV-seropositive. Sequenced sample: PBMCs. The DNA for the CDR3 is TGTGCCAGTAGTATAGCTCCTAGCGGGGCGTCGGATGAGCAGTTCTTC. Translation: CASSIAPSGASDEQFF. The whole variable domain, remainder taken from reference TRBV19 and TRBJ2-1, is DGGITQSPKYLFRKEGQNVTLSCEQNLNHDAMYWYRQDPGQGLRLIYYSQIVNDFQKGDIAEGYSVSREKKESFPLTVTSAQKNPTAFYLCASSIAPSGASDEQFFGPGTRLTVL.